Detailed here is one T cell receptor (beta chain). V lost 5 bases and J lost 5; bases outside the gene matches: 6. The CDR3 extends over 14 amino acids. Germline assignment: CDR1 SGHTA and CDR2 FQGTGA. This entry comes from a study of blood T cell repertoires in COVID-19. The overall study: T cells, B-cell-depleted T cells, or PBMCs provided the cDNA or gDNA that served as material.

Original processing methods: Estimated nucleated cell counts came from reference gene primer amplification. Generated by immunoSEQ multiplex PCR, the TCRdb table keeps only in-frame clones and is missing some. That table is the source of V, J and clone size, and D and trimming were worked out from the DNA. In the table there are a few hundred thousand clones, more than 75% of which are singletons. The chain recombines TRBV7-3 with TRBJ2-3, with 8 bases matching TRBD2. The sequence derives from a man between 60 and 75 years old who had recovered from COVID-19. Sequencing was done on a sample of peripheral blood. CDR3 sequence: CASSPGLAGDTQYF. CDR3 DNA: TGTGCCAGCAGCCCCGGACTAGCAGGAGATACGCAGTATTTT.